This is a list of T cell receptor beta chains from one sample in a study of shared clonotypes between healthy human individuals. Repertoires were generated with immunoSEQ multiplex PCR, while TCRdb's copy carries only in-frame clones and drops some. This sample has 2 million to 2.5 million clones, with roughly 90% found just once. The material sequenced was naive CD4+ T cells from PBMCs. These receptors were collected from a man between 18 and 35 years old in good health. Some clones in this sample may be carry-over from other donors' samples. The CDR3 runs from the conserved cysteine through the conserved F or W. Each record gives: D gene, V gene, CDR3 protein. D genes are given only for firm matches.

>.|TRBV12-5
CASGFIQGRTDTQYF
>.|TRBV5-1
CASNRPGGDTEAFF
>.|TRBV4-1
CASRLNQDSNQPQHF
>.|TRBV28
CASSFQQGSETQYF
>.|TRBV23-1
CASSPKLVLVLDTQYF
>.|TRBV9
CASSVAGTSYNEQFF
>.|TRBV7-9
CASSPGERGEKLFF
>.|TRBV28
CASSSLIIGTVMNTEAFF
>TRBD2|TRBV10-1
CASSSTRLAGAREQFF
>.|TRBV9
CASSVAGGSGYGYTF
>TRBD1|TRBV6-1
CASSDRLLWDRGAPGRTQYF